The 19 T cell receptor beta chains reported below all come from one sample, sequenced in a study of T cell responses to AZD1222 COVID-19 vaccine. Profiled with immunoSEQ multiplex PCR; TCRdb holds only in-frame clones, not every one. The table shows around 150,000 clones, with more than 85% occurring only once. The sequencing here drew on peripheral blood, taken on day 0 of AZD1222 vaccination. All receptors come from an adult in good health.

The rearrangement links TRBV5-1 to TRBJ1-6, with D uncertain. The CDR3 contains 16 residues. Trimming shortened V by 0 bases and J by 6 bases, and 13 bases separated the two germline ends. The V gene's germline CDR1 is SGHRS and CDR2 YFSETQ. The CDR3 protein is CASSLDRGGGNSPLHF. DNA of the CDR3: TGCGCCAGCAGCTTGGACCGCGGCGGCGGTAATTCACCCCTCCACTTT.

J is TRBJ2-2 and V is TRBV5-1; D possibly matches TRBD1 or TRBD2 (6 bases each). Trimming left V 6 bases short and J 2 bases short, with 14 bases between. This CDR3 contains 15 residues. The germline V gene encodes CDR1 SGHRS and CDR2 YFSETQ. CDR3 sequence (DNA): TGCGCCAGCATGGGCCGGGGGACAAACACCGGGGAGCTGTTTTTT. Amino acid sequence: CASMGRGTNTGELFF.

V and J are TRBV7-2 and TRBJ2-2, with a possible D match to TRBD2 (5 bases). V was trimmed by 5 bases and J by 2 bases, leaving 12 bases between them. This CDR3 has 15 residues. Germline values: CDR1 SGHTA, CDR2 FQGNSA. CDR3 in amino acids: CASSPTGLNTGELFF. Written as DNA, the CDR3 is TGTGCCAGCAGCCCCACGGGGTTAAACACCGGGGAGCTGTTTTTT.

Comment on this clone: A read error may produce the germline difference seen at one junction end. V is TRBV5-6 and J is TRBJ1-1; 8 bases align to TRBD1. The CDR3 is made up of 11 amino acids. CDR1 SGHDT and CDR2 YYEEEE come from the germline V gene. The DNA of the CDR3 is TGTGCCAGCAGCACCGGACAGGGATGGATCTTT. Translated: CASSTGQGWIF.

In this sample, this clone turned up once. The chain employs TRBV21-1 and TRBJ1-1; the table's D call TRBD1 went unverified against the DNA. TRBV21-1 is annotated as a pseudogene. CDR3 size: 13 residues. Here the CDR3 DNA reads TGTGCCAGCAACGAGGACAGGGACACTGAAGCTTTCTTT. Its translation is CASNEDRDTEAFF.

This clone was counted between two and nine times. The sample holds other DNA sequences that translate to the same CDR3. The J gene is TRBJ2-5, the V gene TRBV14; a weak D match, TRBD1 (5 bases). Germline CDR1 SGHDN, CDR2 FVKESK. The CDR3 consists of 13 residues. Trimming removed 3 bases at V and 2 bases at J, with 7 bases between. CDR3 sequence reads: CASSQGLQETQYF. DNA for the CDR3: TGTGCCAGCAGCCAGGGGCTACAAGAGACCCAGTACTTC.

The V and J genes are TRBV28 and TRBJ2-5, with D possibly TRBD1 on 5 matching bases. Germline assignment: CDR1 MDHEN and CDR2 SYDVKM. The length of the CDR3 is 14 residues. Trimming took off 2 bases at V and 4 bases at J, with 11 bases between the two ends. For the CDR3, the DNA is TGTGCCAGCAGTTTAGGTAGCAGGGCAGAGACCCAGTACTTC. This translates into CASSLGSRAETQYF.

The chain is built from TRBV6-5 and TRBJ1-1; no definite D call. CDR1 is MNHEY, CDR2 SVGAGI, per germline. V lost 0 bases, J lost 0 bases, and 11 bases lay in between. There are 16 residues in the CDR3. The CDR3, as DNA: TGTGCCAGCAGTTACTCGAAATCAATCCTGAACACTGAAGCTTTCTTT. It codes for CASSYSKSILNTEAFF.

This sequence joins TRBV9 and TRBJ2-1, with 10 bases aligning to TRBD2. Trimming took 4 bases from V and 0 from J; bases not matched to a gene: 4. The CDR3 sequence is 16 residues long. Germline CDR1 is SGDLS and CDR2 is YYNGEE. The CDR3: CASSTRTSGSYNEQFF. The CDR3 nucleotides are TGTGCCAGCAGCACCCGGACTAGCGGCTCCTACAATGAGCAGTTCTTC.

The chain recombines TRBV7-3 with TRBJ1-1, with no clear D. Between the trimmed V and J ends, which lost 5 bases and 0 bases, there was a span of 7 bases. Germline CDR1 SGHTA, CDR2 FQGTGA. CDR3 length: 13 residues. The CDR3 loop is CASSPSMNTEAFF. DNA for the CDR3: TGTGCCAGCAGCCCCTCTATGAACACTGAAGCTTTCTTT.

This chain joins TRBV12-3 or TRBV12-4 and TRBJ1-1; the D gene is possibly TRBD1 (5 bases). The CDR3 sequence is 11 residues long. V was trimmed by 4 bases and J by 8 bases, leaving 8 bases between them. The CDR3 spells CASSYRREAFF. CDR3 nucleotide sequence: TGTGCCAGCAGTTACAGGAGAGAAGCTTTCTTT.

The CDR3: CASSLGGPGNEQFF. CDR3 DNA sequence: TGCGCCAGCAGCTTGGGGGGGCCGGGGAATGAGCAGTTCTTC. V gene TRBV5-1 combines with J gene TRBJ2-1, with D possibly TRBD1 on 6 matching bases. This CDR3 has 14 amino acids. Per the germline V gene, CDR1 is SGHRS and CDR2 is YFSETQ. V was trimmed by 0 bases and J by 7 bases, leaving 11 bases between them. Supplemented by reference TRBV5-1 and TRBJ2-1, the full variable domain reads KAGVTQTPRYLIKTRGQQVTLSCSPISGHRSVSWYQQTPGQGLQFLFEYFSETQRNKGNFPGRFSGRQFSNSRSEMNVSTLELGDSALYLCASSLGGPGNEQFFGPGTRLTVL.

The chain is built from TRBV2 and TRBJ2-7; 7 bases match TRBD1. V lost 7 bases to trimming and J lost 0 bases; unmatched junction nucleotides: 6. Germline V CDR1 and CDR2: SNHLY, FYNNEI. There are 14 residues in the CDR3. The CDR3 sequence: CASIGQVDSYEQYF. The CDR3 DNA follows: TGTGCCAGCATAGGACAGGTCGACTCCTACGAGCAGTACTTC. Full variable domain (rest looked up from reference TRBV2 and TRBJ2-7): EPEVTQTPSHQVTQMGQEVILRCVPISNHLYFYWYRQILGQKVEFLVSFYNNEISEKSEIFDDQFSVERPDGSNFTLKIRSTKLEDSAMYFCASIGQVDSYEQYFGPGTRLTVT.

For the CDR3, the DNA is TGTGCCAGCAGCGGAGGCAGGGGCGTACGGGAAAAACTGTTTTTT. Translation gives CASSGGRGVREKLFF. The chain joins TRBV7-2 to TRBJ1-4, with D perhaps TRBD1 (6 bases). Trimming cost V 5 bases and J 8 bases, with 18 bases left between them. Looked up from germline, CDR1 is SGHTA and CDR2 is FQGNSA. The CDR3 has 15 amino acids.

The genes are TRBV18 and TRBJ2-6, with D unresolved. V lost 6 bases and J 4 bases, leaving 7 bases between the germline ends. Germline V gene data show CDR1 as KGHSH and CDR2 as LQKENI. The CDR3 has 13 amino acids. The CDR3, as DNA: TGTGCCAGCTCCCCCTCCGGGGCCAACGTCCTGACTTTC. Protein: CASSPSGANVLTF.

CDR3 coding DNA: TGTGCCATCAGTGAGTCAGAGACAGGGAACGAGTTCTTC. It codes for CAISESETGNEFF. The chain uses TRBV10-3 and TRBJ2-1; 7 nucleotides match TRBD1. V trimming: 0 bases; J trimming: 14 bases; junction bases outside the gene matches: 7. The CDR3 spans 13 residues. CDR1 is ENHRY and CDR2 is SYGVKD in the germline V gene.

The gene calls are TRBV5-1 and TRBJ2-3; 8 nucleotides align to TRBD1. Germline-derived CDR1 and CDR2 are SGHRS and YFSETQ. V gave up 3 bases and J gave up 3 bases; unmatched junction bases: 6. The CDR3 consists of 15 residues. The CDR3 protein is CASSSTGERTDTQYF. CDR3 DNA: TGCGCCAGCAGCTCGACAGGGGAGAGGACAGATACGCAGTATTTT.

DNA for the CDR3: TGTGCCAGCAGTTACCCAAGACAGGGAGGGGGCACTGAAGCTTTCTTT. It encodes CASSYPRQGGGTEAFF. The chain couples TRBV6-5 to TRBJ1-1; 7 bases map to TRBD1. The CDR3 is 16 amino acids. Germline assignment: CDR1 MNHEY and CDR2 SVGAGI. Trimming at V came to 2 bases and at J to 4 bases, leaving 10 bases not matched to a gene.

The chain couples TRBV28 to TRBJ1-3; D is unclear. The V gene lost 5 bases and the J gene lost 5 bases, with 13 bases spanning the gap. The CDR3 totals 14 residues. Germline V gives CDR1 MDHEN, CDR2 SYDVKM. CDR3 bases: TGTGCCAGCAGTCTCCCGGACGGGCGAAACACCATATATTTT. It yields the protein CASSLPDGRNTIYF.